These 3 T cell receptor beta chains share one sample of origin, sequenced in a study of radiotherapy plus CTLA-4 blockade in lung cancer. TCRdb keeps only in-frame clones here, not all; method: immunoSEQ multiplex PCR. The sample lists around 30,000 clones, approximately 66% occurring once. The material sequenced was peripheral blood, taken from a patient treated with radiotherapy plus ipilimumab. All receptors derive from a human donor with non-small cell lung cancer who had stable disease on radiotherapy plus ipilimumab.

This chain links TRBV6-5 with TRBJ2-3; D might be TRBD1 (5 bases). The CDR3 extends over 15 amino acids. CDR1 MNHEY and CDR2 SVGAGI come from the germline V gene. V dropped 1 base and J dropped 7 bases, with 15 bases sitting between them. CDR3 sequence (DNA): TGTGCCAGCAGTTACTATATCCAGGGTCAAAATACGCAGTATTTT. Protein sequence: CASSYYIQGQNTQYF.

The V and J genes are TRBV6-4 and TRBJ1-2; possible D gene TRBD1, 6 bases. Germline lookup yields CDR1 MRHNA and CDR2 SNTAGT. Trimming took 6 bases from V and 7 from J, leaving 21 bases between them. The CDR3 covers 15 residues. As DNA, the CDR3 is TGTGCCAGCAGCCCCAGTGGACAGTCTGGAAGTGGCTACACCTTC. Protein: CASSPSGQSGSGYTF.

This clone was found a few times. The chain carries TRBV7-2 and TRBJ2-5; no reliable D call. V was pared by 1 base and J by 4 bases, with 13 bases between. Germline assignment: CDR1 SGHTA and CDR2 FQGNSA. The CDR3 runs to 15 residues. CDR3 amino acids: CASSLGTMGTETQYF. Written as DNA, the CDR3 is TGTGCCAGCAGCTTAGGAACAATGGGTACAGAGACCCAGTACTTC.